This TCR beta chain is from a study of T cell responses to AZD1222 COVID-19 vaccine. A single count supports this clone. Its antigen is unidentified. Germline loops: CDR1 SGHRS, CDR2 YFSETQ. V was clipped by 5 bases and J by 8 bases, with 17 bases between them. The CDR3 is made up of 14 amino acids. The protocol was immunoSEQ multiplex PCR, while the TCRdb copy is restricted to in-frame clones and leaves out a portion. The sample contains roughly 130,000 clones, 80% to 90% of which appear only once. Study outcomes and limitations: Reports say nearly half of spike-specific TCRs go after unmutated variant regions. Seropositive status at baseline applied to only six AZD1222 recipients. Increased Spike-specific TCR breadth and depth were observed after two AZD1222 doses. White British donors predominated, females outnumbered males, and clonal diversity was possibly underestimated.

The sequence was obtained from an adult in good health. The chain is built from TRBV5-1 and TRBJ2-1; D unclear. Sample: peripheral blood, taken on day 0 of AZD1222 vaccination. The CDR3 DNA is TGCGCCAGCAGGGGCCTGGTAGGCAGTGATGAGCAGTTCTTC. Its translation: CASRGLVGSDEQFF.